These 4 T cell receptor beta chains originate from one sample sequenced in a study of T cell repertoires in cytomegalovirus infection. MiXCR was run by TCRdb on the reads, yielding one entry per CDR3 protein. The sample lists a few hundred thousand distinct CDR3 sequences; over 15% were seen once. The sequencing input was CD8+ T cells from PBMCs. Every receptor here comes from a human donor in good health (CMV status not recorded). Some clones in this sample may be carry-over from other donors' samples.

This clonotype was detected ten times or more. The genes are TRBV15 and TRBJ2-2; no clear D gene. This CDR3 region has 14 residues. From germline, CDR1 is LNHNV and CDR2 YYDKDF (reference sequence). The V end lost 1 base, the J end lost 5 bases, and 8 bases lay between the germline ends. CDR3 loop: CATSRGFGTGELFF. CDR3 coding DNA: TGTGCCACCAGCAGAGGGTTTGGGACCGGGGAGCTGTTTTTT.

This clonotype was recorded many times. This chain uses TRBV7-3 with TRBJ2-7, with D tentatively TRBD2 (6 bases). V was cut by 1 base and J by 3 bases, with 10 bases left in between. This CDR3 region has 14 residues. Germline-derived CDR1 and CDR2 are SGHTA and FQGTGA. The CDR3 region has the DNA TGTGCCAGCAGCTTAAGGCACGGGAGCTACGAGCAGTACTTC. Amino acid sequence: CASSLRHGSYEQYF.

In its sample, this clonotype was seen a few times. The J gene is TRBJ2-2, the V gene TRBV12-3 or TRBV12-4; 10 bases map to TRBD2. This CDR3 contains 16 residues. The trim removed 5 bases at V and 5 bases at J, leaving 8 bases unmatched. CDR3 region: CASSRTAGGQTGELFF. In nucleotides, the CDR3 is TGTGCCAGCAGTCGGACAGCGGGGGGGCAGACCGGGGAGCTGTTTTTT.

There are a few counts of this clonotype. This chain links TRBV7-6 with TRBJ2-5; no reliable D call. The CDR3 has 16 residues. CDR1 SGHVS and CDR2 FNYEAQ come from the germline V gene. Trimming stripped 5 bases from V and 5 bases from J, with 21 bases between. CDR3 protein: CASSLREGIGSETQYF. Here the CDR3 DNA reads TGTGCCAGCAGCCTCCGCGAAGGCATAGGTTCGGAGACCCAGTACTTC.